This entry lists 7 T cell receptor beta chains sequenced from one sample in a study of cytomegalovirus exposure and HLA in healthy donors (dated by TCRdb to the late 2010s). Library method: the immunoSEQ multiplex PCR assay. For the multiplex PCR, a mixture combining 60 forward primers for TCR Vbeta segments and 13 reverse primers for TCR Jbeta segments was used. TCRdb mirrors the immuneACCESS table, restricted to in-frame sequences. Some clones are absent from its copies; in checked studies, under half trace to an unresolved V gene, and the reason for the others is unknown. This sample is represented by 80,000 to 100,000 clones; about 79% of them were singletons. The ten most abundant clones make up about 3.6% of the sample. Sample: PBMCs. These TCRs come from a male donor in good health and CMV-seropositive.

The chain has TRBV7-9 and TRBJ1-2; unclear D gene. Trimming cost V 8 bases and J 3 bases, with 10 bases left between them. The CDR3 consists of 12 residues. Germline V gene lookup returns CDR1 SEHNR and CDR2 FQNEAQ (reference sequence). This CDR3 reads CASSQVDYGYTF. In DNA form, the CDR3 reads TGTGCCAGCTCCCAGGTCGACTATGGCTACACCTTC.

This chain uses TRBV30 with TRBJ2-6; D gene ambiguous. Trimming took off 2 bases at V and 0 bases at J, with 8 bases between the two ends. Per the germline V gene, CDR1 is GTSNPN and CDR2 is SVGIG (reference sequence). This CDR3 comprises 15 residues. As DNA, the CDR3 is TGTGCCTGGAGTCCTGGCGGCTCTGGGGCCAACGTCCTGACTTTC. Translation: CAWSPGGSGANVLTF.

This clone was observed a handful of times. The V call is TRBV30, the J call TRBJ1-1; 9 bases map to TRBD1. The CDR3 covers 13 residues. V shed 6 bases, J shed 2 bases, and the junction held 4 bases outside the gene matches. Germline CDR1 GTSNPN, CDR2 SVGIG (reference sequence). The CDR3 nucleotides read TGTGCCTGCTTGACAGGGGGAAACACTGAAGCTTTCTTT. Protein sequence: CACLTGGNTEAFF.

The genes are TRBV29-1 and TRBJ2-6; D is uncertain. V dropped 6 bases and J dropped 1 base, with 10 bases sitting between them. Germline V gene data show CDR1 as SQVTM and CDR2 as ANQGSEA. The CDR3 runs 14 residues. CDR3 bases: TGCAGCGTCCCCACCGGGTCTGGGGCCAACGTCCTGACTTTC. This gives the protein CSVPTGSGANVLTF.

V usage is TRBV10-3 and J usage is TRBJ2-7, with D possibly matching TRBD2 (5 bases). CDR3 length: 11 amino acids. Germline CDR1 is ENHRY and CDR2 is SYGVKD. Trimming stripped 8 bases from V and 6 bases from J, with 11 bases between. The CDR3, as DNA: TGTGCCATCGCCCTAGCCGGCGAGCAGTACTTC. As protein: CAIALAGEQYF.

Here the CDR3 DNA reads TGTGCCAGCAGCCAAGCCATAGCGGGGCAAAACATTCAGTACTTC. This gives the protein CASSQAIAGQNIQYF. The chain links TRBV4-2 to TRBJ2-4, with 8 nucleotides matching TRBD2. The ends lost 1 base at V and 5 bases at J; junction bases unmatched: 4. The CDR3 spans 15 residues. Germline lookup yields CDR1 LGHNA and CDR2 YNFKEQ.

The rearrangement uses TRBV4-2 and TRBJ1-2; 7 nucleotides agree with TRBD1. The CDR3 runs 15 residues. Trimming at V came to 1 base and at J to 4 bases, leaving 6 bases not matched to a gene. Germline CDR1 and CDR2: LGHNA and YNFKEQ. CDR3 loop: CASSQVGTATYGYTF. CDR3 in DNA: TGTGCCAGCAGCCAAGTAGGGACAGCGACCTATGGCTACACCTTC.